Detailed here is one TCR beta chain. Authors of the study amplified TCR beta CDR3 regions from RNA transcripts. The HTBI primer set was used in a first-round RT-PCR of the TCR CDR3. TCRdb re-called the multiplex PCR reads through MiXCR, storing one row per CDR3 protein. The top ten clones hold around a quarter of a sample with a few hundred thousand distinct CDR3 sequences, about a sixth of them seen once. These data come from a study of T cells in Graves' hyperthyroidism and ophthalmopathy. The CDR3 is 14 amino acids. In germline, CDR1 is LNHNV, CDR2 YYDKDF (reference sequence). The V end was cut by 5 bases, the J end by 3 bases, with 10 bases between.

The sequence came from a young woman with Graves' hyperthyroidism that later progressed to Graves' ophthalmopathy. The J gene is TRBJ2-2, the V gene TRBV15, with D tentatively TRBD1 (5 bases). What was sequenced was blood. The CDR3 sequence is CATSLSRDTGELFF. In DNA form, the CDR3 reads TGTGCCACCAGCTTGTCCAGGGACACCGGGGAGCTGTTTTTT. Supplemented by reference TRBV15 and TRBJ2-2, the full variable domain reads DAMVIQNPRYQVTQFGKPVTLSCSQTLNHNVMYWYQQKSSQAPKLLFHYYDKDFNNEADTPDNFQSRRPNTSFCFLDIRSPGLGDTAMYLCATSLSRDTGELFFGEGSRLTVL.